This T cell receptor beta chain was observed in a study of beta chain features in type 1 diabetes. Expressed TCRB transcripts were sequenced, since all the RNA that had been isolated was reverse transcribed. Assay used: immunoSEQ multiplex PCR; TCRdb lists only in-frame clones, some missing. The data contain hundreds of thousands of clones, 15% of them singletons. Deletions cut 2 bases from V and 3 bases from J, with 9 bases between. Looked up from germline, CDR1 is SGHKS and CDR2 is YYEKEE (reference sequence). The CDR3 consists of 14 residues. This sequence joins TRBV5-5 and TRBJ2-4; TRBD2 is a possible D gene (6 bases). The clonotype was recovered from a man aged 18 to 30 in good health. Specimen: naive CD4+ T cells from blood. DNA of the CDR3: TGTGCCAGCAGCTTTACTAGCAGCAAAAACATTCAGTACTTC. This sequence encodes CASSFTSSKNIQYF.